These 29 T cell receptor beta chains were all obtained from the same sample, sequenced in a study of early T cells in non-severe SARS-CoV-2 infection. Each CDR3 protein gets one entry after TCRdb re-called the 5' RACE reads with MiXCR. The table lists some 55,000 distinct CDR3 sequences, around 12% of them singletons. The sequenced sample was whole blood, obtained at baseline. The receptors derive from an adult who was a healthcare worker with PCR-confirmed SARS-CoV-2 infection or an uninfected control (not recorded which).

This clonotype came up a few times. This rearrangement joins TRBV6-6 to TRBJ1-2; the D is unclear. Trimming took off 0 bases at V and 6 bases at J, with 11 bases between the two ends. The CDR3 is made up of 14 amino acids. Germline-derived CDR1 and CDR2 are MNHNY and SVGAGI (reference sequence). The CDR3 DNA sequence: TGTGCCAGCAGTTACTCATTAGGGCAGAATGGCTACACCTTC. Translation gives CASSYSLGQNGYTF.

Only a few counts were recorded for this clonotype. This rearrangement joins TRBV11-2 to TRBJ2-3, with TRBD1 identical over 7 bases. The V gene end was trimmed by 5 bases and the J gene end by 2 bases; junction bases not matched to a gene: 7. Germline lookup yields CDR1 SGHAT and CDR2 FQNNGV. This CDR3 comprises 15 residues. The CDR3 DNA is TGTGCCAGCAGCGTAGGGGGACAGCTCACAGATACGCAGTATTTT. This encodes CASSVGGQLTDTQYF.

This clonotype was observed a handful of times. The rearrangement joins TRBV7-2 to TRBJ2-7; 7 nucleotides line up with TRBD2. With 1 base clipped from V and 2 bases from J, the junction kept 5 bases outside the gene matches. The CDR3 is 15 residues long. CDR1 and CDR2 from the germline V gene are SGHTA and FQGNSA. The CDR3 coding sequence is TGTGCCAGCAGCTTAGATAGAACTAGCGCCTACGAGCAGTACTTC. Encoded protein: CASSLDRTSAYEQYF.

This chain links TRBV7-8 with TRBJ2-3, with TRBD2 identical over 9 bases. The junction had 7 bases not matched to a gene; V was cut back by 5 bases and J by 4 bases. CDR3 length equals 15 residues. Germline CDR1 reads SGHVS; CDR2 reads FQNEAQ. As DNA, the CDR3 is TGTGCCAGCAGCCCGGGGGCGGGAGGGCCAGATACGCAGTATTTT. Residues: CASSPGAGGPDTQYF. Using reference TRBV7-8 and TRBJ2-3 for the parts outside the CDR3, the full variable domain is GAGVSQSPRYKVAKRGQDVALRCDPISGHVSLFWYQQALGQGPEFLTYFQNEAQLDKSGLPSDRFFAERPEGSVSTLKIQRTQQEDSAVYLCASSPGAGGPDTQYFGPGTRLTVL.

This clonotype showed up just a few times. The chain employs TRBV4-1 and TRBJ2-1; 7 nucleotides agree with TRBD2. The CDR3 has 16 residues. CDR1 is MGHRA, CDR2 YSYEKL, per germline. Trimming cost V 2 bases and J 1 base; bases outside gene matches: 5. CDR3: CASSQNRDYSYNEQFF. CDR3 bases: TGCGCCAGCAGCCAAAACCGGGACTATTCCTACAATGAGCAGTTCTTC.

This clonotype was seen a few times. The chain is built from TRBV5-1 and TRBJ2-3; D not certain. V shed 10 bases and J shed 3 bases, with 18 bases lying between them. This CDR3 is 14 amino acids long. The germline CDR1 and CDR2 sequences are SGHRS and YFSETQ. The CDR3 region is CASNPGAKTDTQYF. The CDR3 DNA sequence: TGCGCCTCAAACCCGGGTGCCAAAACAGATACGCAGTATTTT.

The DNA of the CDR3 is TGTGCCACCGCAACTCTATACGAGCAGTACTTC. Translation gives CATATLYEQYF. This chain uses TRBV27 with TRBJ2-7; D is unclear. This CDR3 contains 11 residues. The ends were cut back, 10 bases at V and 4 bases at J, with 11 bases in the middle. Germline V lookup: CDR1 MNHEY, CDR2 SMNVEV (reference sequence).

J is TRBJ2-1 and V is TRBV2; possibly TRBD2 for D (7 bases). The germline CDR1 and CDR2 sequences are SNHLY and FYNNEI. The CDR3 sequence is 16 residues long. Trimming removed 3 bases at V and 3 bases at J, with 15 bases between. The CDR3 region is CASSDQGTIYYNEQFF. CDR3 nucleotide sequence: TGTGCCAGCAGTGACCAGGGGACTATTTACTACAATGAGCAGTTCTTC. Together with reference TRBV2 and TRBJ2-1, the CDR3 gives the full variable domain: EPEVTQTPSHQVTQMGQEVILRCVPISNHLYFYWYRQILGQKVEFLVSFYNNEISEKSEIFDDQFSVERPDGSNFTLKIRSTKLEDSAMYFCASSDQGTIYYNEQFFGPGTRLTVL.

This clonotype occurred a few times. This sequence joins TRBV19 and TRBJ1-4; 8 bases align to TRBD1. Germline CDR1 LNHDA, CDR2 SQIVND (reference sequence). The V segment lost 4 bases and the J segment 7 bases; nucleotides outside the gene matches: 5. The CDR3 runs to 14 residues. CDR3 loop: CASSTQGASEKLFF. The CDR3 DNA reads as TGTGCCAGTAGTACTCAGGGGGCGAGTGAAAAACTGTTTTTT.

This clonotype was detected ten times or more. This chain links TRBV29-1 with TRBJ2-3; D perhaps matches TRBD2 (6 bases). The ends were cut back, 4 bases at V and 3 bases at J, with 8 bases in the middle. This CDR3 is built from 12 residues. Per germline, CDR1 SQVTM and CDR2 ANQGSEA. CDR3 protein: CSVVEGTDTQYF. The CDR3 DNA reads TGCAGCGTTGTGGAGGGTACAGATACGCAGTATTTT.

By sample share, this clonotype is medium-sized. The gene calls are TRBV28 and TRBJ2-7; D remains unclear. V lost 5 bases and J 3 bases, leaving 5 bases between the germline ends. CDR1 MDHEN and CDR2 SYDVKM come from the germline V gene. The CDR3 extends over 11 amino acids. The CDR3: CASSNYYEQYF. Written as DNA, the CDR3 is TGTGCCAGCAGTAATTACTACGAGCAGTACTTC. The variable domain in full, with the rest retrieved from reference TRBV28 and TRBJ2-7, is DVKVTQSSRYLVKRTGEKVFLECVQDMDHENMFWYRQDPGLGLRLIYFSYDVKMKEKGDIPEGYSVSREKKERFSLILESASTNQTSMYLCASSNYYEQYFGPGTRLTVT.

This clonotype appeared a few times. J is TRBJ2-2 and V is TRBV7-3; D unclear. This CDR3 comprises 16 residues. The ends were cut back, 5 bases at V and 3 bases at J, with 16 bases in the middle. Germline V lookup: CDR1 SGHTA, CDR2 FQGTGA. This CDR3 reads CASSPTAPAYTGELFF. The CDR3 DNA is TGTGCCAGCAGCCCCACAGCCCCCGCCTACACCGGGGAGCTGTTTTTT. Looking up the rest from reference TRBV7-3 and TRBJ2-2 gives the full variable domain: GAGVSQTPSNKVTEKGKYVELRCDPISGHTALYWYRQSLGQGPEFLIYFQGTGAADDSGLPNDRFFAVRPEGSVSTLKIQRTERGDSAVYLCASSPTAPAYTGELFFGEGSRLTVL.

The genes are TRBV5-4 and TRBJ2-7, with 13 bases identical to TRBD2. V dropped 4 bases and J dropped 7; count of bases not matched to a gene: 11. The CDR3 has 16 residues. Germline values: CDR1 SGHNT, CDR2 YYREEE (reference sequence). CDR3 bases: TGTGCCAGCAGCGACGGAGGACTAGCGGGGGTATATGAGCAGTACTTC. Its translation is CASSDGGLAGVYEQYF.

Points on this clonotype: The germline gene is not matched at one end of the junction; a read error may be the cause. The chain is built from TRBV5-5 and TRBJ2-1; D gene uncertain. The CDR3 is 13 amino acids. Germline CDR1 reads SGHKS; CDR2 reads YYEKEE (reference sequence). CDR3 coding DNA: TGTGCCAACAGCTTGGCCAGGCCCGTGGAGCAGTTCTTC. Its protein is CANSLARPVEQFF.

This chain links TRBV12-3 or TRBV12-4 with TRBJ2-5; 11 bases agree with TRBD2. J lost 4 bases, V lost 6 bases, and 7 bases had no gene match. CDR3 length: 15 amino acids. The CDR3 loop is CASSHTSGRTETQYF. The CDR3 DNA sequence: TGTGCCAGCAGCCATACTAGCGGGAGAACAGAGACCCAGTACTTC.

This clonotype occurred a few times. The J gene is TRBJ2-5, the V gene TRBV5-1; 7 bases match TRBD2. V gave up 1 base and J gave up 4 bases; unmatched junction bases: 4. Germline CDR1 SGHRS, CDR2 YFSETQ. The CDR3 loop spans 14 amino acids. Here the CDR3 reads CASSLTGGIETQYF. Written as DNA, the CDR3 is TGCGCCAGCAGCTTGACCGGGGGGATAGAGACCCAGTACTTC. The full variable domain, its missing parts supplied by reference TRBV5-1 and TRBJ2-5, is KAGVTQTPRYLIKTRGQQVTLSCSPISGHRSVSWYQQTPGQGLQFLFEYFSETQRNKGNFPGRFSGRQFSNSRSEMNVSTLELGDSALYLCASSLTGGIETQYFGPGTRLLVL.

The V gene is TRBV6-5, the J gene TRBJ2-1, with D unresolved. Trimming stripped 1 base from V and 9 bases from J, with 16 bases between. The CDR3 sequence is 15 residues long. Germline V CDR1 and CDR2: MNHEY, SVGAGI. The CDR3 region is CASSYLGPARTEQFF. The CDR3 region has the DNA TGTGCCAGCAGTTACTTAGGACCCGCGAGGACTGAGCAGTTCTTC.

This clonotype was counted many times. V gene TRBV11-3 combines with J gene TRBJ2-6; weak D call: TRBD1 (5 bases). The V gene lost 4 bases and the J gene lost 0 bases, with 10 bases spanning the gap. The CDR3 covers 16 residues. Germline CDR1 reads SGHNT; CDR2 reads YENEEA. CDR3 residues: CASSSSTDSGANVLTF. CDR3 bases: TGTGCCAGCAGCTCGTCGACAGACTCTGGGGCCAACGTCCTGACTTTC.

This clonotype has a handful of counts. The J gene is TRBJ1-1, the V gene TRBV24-1, with a possible D match to TRBD1 (5 bases). The germline V gene has CDR1 KGHDR and CDR2 SFDVKD. V shed 4 bases and J shed 3 bases, with 20 bases lying between them. The CDR3 has 17 amino acids. The CDR3 loop is CATSDRTGDPRDTEAFF. CDR3 nucleotides: TGTGCCACCAGTGACCGTACCGGGGACCCGAGGGACACTGAAGCTTTCTTT.

This clonotype appeared a few times. This chain connects TRBV11-2 to TRBJ1-2; 8 positions agree with TRBD1. The CDR3 is 18 amino acids. Trimming at V came to 4 bases and at J to 5 bases, leaving 18 bases not matched to a gene. Germline V gene data show CDR1 as SGHAT and CDR2 as FQNNGV. In DNA form, the CDR3 reads TGTGCCAGCAGCTCAGCACCTTTGTCAGGGGGCGAACTGTATGGCTACACCTTC. Translated, it gives CASSSAPLSGGELYGYTF.

This clonotype has only a few counts. The genes are TRBV7-9 and TRBJ1-5, with D possibly TRBD1 on 6 matching bases. CDR3 length equals 15 residues. The V end was cut by 4 bases, the J end by 0 bases, with 10 bases between. Germline values: CDR1 SEHNR, CDR2 FQNEAQ (reference sequence). The CDR3 DNA reads as TGTGCCAGCAGCTCGGGACACCTTAGCAATCAGCCCCAGCATTTT. Translated: CASSSGHLSNQPQHF.

This clonotype was seen only once. At one boundary the junction diverges from the germline segment, which might be a read error. The chain uses TRBV11-3 and TRBJ2-2; a possible D gene is TRBD1 (6 bases). Germline V gene data show CDR1 as SGHNT and CDR2 as YENEEA. There are 17 residues in the CDR3. The CDR3, as DNA: TGTGCCACCAGCCTAAACCTCCGGACAGCGAACACCGGGGAGCTGTTTTTT. Its translation: CATSLNLRTANTGELFF.

This clonotype was seen more than once but under ten times. The CDR3 sequence: CASSQPGRSYEQYF. CDR3 sequence (DNA): TGCGCCAGCAGCCAACCCGGACGGTCCTACGAGCAGTACTTC. The chain has TRBV4-1 and TRBJ2-7; D not resolved. Germline assignment: CDR1 MGHRA and CDR2 YSYEKL. Trimming took 2 bases from V and 1 from J, leaving 9 bases between them. The CDR3 loop spans 14 amino acids.

This clonotype was observed a few times. The rearrangement links TRBV5-5 to TRBJ2-7, with D possibly being TRBD2 (5 bases). Trimming removed 6 bases from V and 1 base from J, with 20 bases in between. CDR1 is SGHKS, CDR2 YYEKEE, per germline (reference sequence). The CDR3 loop spans 16 amino acids. The CDR3 is CASTKDLAGASYEQYF. For the CDR3, the DNA is TGTGCCAGCACCAAAGATTTGGCGGGCGCTTCCTACGAGCAGTACTTC.

This clonotype was counted between two and nine times. The V call is TRBV6-5, the J call TRBJ1-5, with D uncertain. V gave up 5 bases and J gave up 3 bases, with 8 bases separating them. Looked up from germline, CDR1 is MNHEY and CDR2 is SVGAGI. This CDR3 has 13 amino acids. CDR3: CASSRGDNQPQHF. The CDR3 DNA reads as TGTGCCAGCAGTCGGGGAGACAATCAGCCCCAGCATTTT.

The chain couples TRBV12-3 or TRBV12-4 to TRBJ2-3, with 10 positions matching TRBD2. This CDR3 contains 19 residues. Trimming took 1 base from V and 6 from J; bases not matched to a gene: 16. CDR3 amino acids: CASSLGCLAGDGPGDTQYF. The CDR3 region has the DNA TGTGCCAGCAGTTTAGGATGTCTAGCGGGAGATGGGCCGGGGGATACGCAGTATTTT.

This clonotype was seen more than once but under ten times. This rearrangement joins TRBV7-2 to TRBJ1-1; perhaps TRBD1 as D (5 bases). CDR3 length: 15 amino acids. Germline V lookup: CDR1 SGHTA, CDR2 FQGNSA. V was trimmed by 3 bases and J by 2 bases, leaving 13 bases between them. CDR3 nucleotide sequence: TGTGCCAGCAGCTTGATTTCGACAGAAAACACTGAAGCTTTCTTT. Translated: CASSLISTENTEAFF.

This CDR3 is CASSRRSIDTQYF. The CDR3 region has the DNA TGTGCCAGCAGCCGGAGGAGTATAGATACGCAGTATTTT. V usage is TRBV7-9 and J usage is TRBJ2-3, with TRBD2 as a possible D gene (5 bases). The CDR3 spans 13 residues. Deletions cut 5 bases from V and 5 bases from J, with 11 bases between. Germline CDR1 is SEHNR and CDR2 is FQNEAQ (reference sequence).

This clonotype was observed a handful of times. The rearrangement uses TRBV2 and TRBJ2-1; the D gene is possibly TRBD1 (6 bases). Trimming removed 5 bases at V and 2 bases at J, with 10 bases between. CDR1 SNHLY and CDR2 FYNNEI come from the germline V gene. The CDR3 is 14 residues long. CDR3 DNA sequence: TGTGCCAGCAGTCGACAGGCGGCCTACAATGAGCAGTTCTTC. Protein product: CASSRQAAYNEQFF.